This T cell receptor beta chain originates from a study of regulatory T cells in long-lasting Graves disease. The sample's time point: newly diagnosed GD, antithyroid drugs for less than 3 months. Construction of the TCR library relied on RNA isolated from PBMCs. Losses at the gene ends were 5 bases for V and 9 bases for J; bases not matched to a gene: 11. This CDR3 is built from 14 residues. This clonotype appeared many times. CDR3 regions were amplified by Arm-PCR using iRepertoire HTBI primers to build TCR beta libraries. TCRdb redid the calling of the multiplex PCR reads with MiXCR, one entry per CDR3 protein. The data contain about 320,000 distinct CDR3 sequences, over 15% of them seen just once; the ten biggest clones take up less than 45%.

The TCR comes from a female donor with Graves disease. Specimen: peripheral blood mononuclear cells (PBMCs), collected at new diagnosis, from a patient treated with antithyroid drugs. The genes are TRBV12-3 or TRBV12-4 and TRBJ2-3, with TRBD2 matching over 7 bases. The CDR3 DNA sequence: TGTGCCAGCAGTGGACTAGTGCGGCGGGGAACGCAGTATTTT. The encoded protein is CASSGLVRRGTQYF.